This is a list of T cell receptor beta chains from one sample in a study of T cell repertoires in cytomegalovirus infection. MiXCR was run by TCRdb on the reads, yielding one entry per CDR3 protein. The table includes 180,000 or so distinct CDR3 sequences, roughly 15% detected once. Sequencing was carried out using CD8+ T cells from PBMCs. These receptors were taken from a human donor in good health (CMV status not recorded). Some clones in this sample may be carry-over from other donors' samples. CDR3s include the opening cysteine and the closing phenylalanine or tryptophan. D genes are given only for firm matches. A clone size is listed for some rows: how often the clone was seen (once, few, many), or a class if it is expanded.

d_gene: TRBD1
j_gene: TRBJ2-1
abundance: few
v_gene: TRBV7-8
CDR3aa: CASSPLPDREKGNEQFF
CDR3nt: TGTGCCAGCAGCCCCCTCCCCGACAGGGAAAAGGGCAATGAGCAGTTCTTC

d_gene: TRBD2
j_gene: TRBJ2-3
abundance: NA
v_gene: TRBV7-2
CDR3aa: CASSLVAGGLTDTQYF
CDR3nt: TGTGCCAGCAGCTTAGTCGCGGGGGGTCTCACAGATACGCAGTATTTT

d_gene: TRBD1
j_gene: TRBJ1-2
abundance: NA
v_gene: TRBV29-1
CDR3aa: CSADRGGNYGYTF
CDR3nt: TGCAGCGCGGACAGGGGTGGGAACTATGGCTACACCTTC

d_gene: TRBD2
j_gene: TRBJ2-3
abundance: few
v_gene: TRBV6-4
CDR3aa: CASSERGGQDTQYF
CDR3nt: TGTGCCAGCAGTGAGCGGGGGGGCCAAGATACGCAGTATTTT

d_gene: NA
j_gene: TRBJ1-1
abundance: few
v_gene: TRBV7-2
CDR3aa: CASSQRGRRDTEAFF
CDR3nt: TGTGCCAGCAGCCAGCGGGGCAGGAGGGACACTGAAGCTTTCTTT

d_gene: TRBD2
j_gene: TRBJ2-3
abundance: NA
v_gene: TRBV7-2
CDR3aa: CASSDRGGYTDTQYF
CDR3nt: TGTGCCAGCAGCGATCGCGGGGGGTACACAGATACGCAGTATTTT

d_gene: NA
j_gene: TRBJ2-2
abundance: few
v_gene: TRBV12-3/TRBV12-4
CDR3aa: CASSPTSWSWTGELFF
CDR3nt: TGTGCCAGCAGCCCGACATCGTGGTCGTGGACCGGGGAGCTGTTTTTT

d_gene: NA
j_gene: TRBJ2-4
abundance: NA
v_gene: TRBV7-2
CDR3aa: CASSINPSPKNIQYF
CDR3nt: TGTGCCAGCAGTATAAATCCGAGCCCCAAAAACATTCAGTACTTC

d_gene: NA
j_gene: TRBJ2-5
abundance: many
v_gene: TRBV7-2
CDR3aa: CASLGGQVKRETQYF
CDR3nt: TGTGCCAGCTTAGGTGGACAAGTAAAAAGAGAGACCCAGTACTTC

d_gene: TRBD2
j_gene: TRBJ2-1
abundance: NA
v_gene: TRBV9
CDR3aa: CASSGQKTSGSYNEQFF
CDR3nt: TGTGCCAGCAGCGGTCAAAAGACTAGCGGCTCCTACAATGAGCAGTTCTTC

d_gene: TRBD2
j_gene: TRBJ2-1
abundance: NA
v_gene: TRBV12-3/TRBV12-4
CDR3aa: CASSSGTSGPYNEQFF
CDR3nt: TGTGCCAGCAGTTCCGGGACTAGCGGCCCCTACAATGAGCAGTTCTTC

d_gene: TRBD1
j_gene: TRBJ2-1
abundance: NA
v_gene: TRBV7-9
CDR3aa: CASTNGDSSYNEQFF
CDR3nt: TGTGCCAGCACTAATGGGGACAGCTCCTACAATGAGCAGTTCTTC

d_gene: NA
j_gene: TRBJ1-2
abundance: NA
v_gene: TRBV28
CDR3aa: CASSSGQLANYGYTF
CDR3nt: TGTGCCAGCAGTTCCGGACAGTTAGCTAACTATGGCTACACCTTC

d_gene: TRBD1
j_gene: TRBJ2-5
abundance: few
v_gene: TRBV7-9
CDR3aa: CASTYDRGRETQYF
CDR3nt: TGTGCCAGCACCTATGACAGGGGGCGAGAGACCCAGTACTTC

d_gene: TRBD1
j_gene: TRBJ2-7
abundance: few
v_gene: TRBV20-1
CDR3aa: CSARPGGSGEQYF
CDR3nt: TGCAGTGCTAGGCCAGGGGGATCGGGCGAGCAGTACTTC

d_gene: NA
j_gene: TRBJ1-6
abundance: NA
v_gene: TRBV7-8
CDR3aa: CASSAVRGRYNSPLHF
CDR3nt: TGTGCCAGCAGCGCCGTACGGGGGAGGTATAATTCACCCCTCCACTTT

d_gene: NA
j_gene: TRBJ1-1
abundance: NA
v_gene: TRBV29-1
CDR3aa: CSVWMNTEAFF
CDR3nt: TGCAGCGTTTGGATGAACACTGAAGCTTTCTTT

d_gene: NA
j_gene: TRBJ2-2
abundance: few
v_gene: TRBV6-1
CDR3aa: CASSFRLNTGELFF
CDR3nt: TGTGCCAGCAGTTTCCGACTAAACACCGGGGAGCTGTTTTTT